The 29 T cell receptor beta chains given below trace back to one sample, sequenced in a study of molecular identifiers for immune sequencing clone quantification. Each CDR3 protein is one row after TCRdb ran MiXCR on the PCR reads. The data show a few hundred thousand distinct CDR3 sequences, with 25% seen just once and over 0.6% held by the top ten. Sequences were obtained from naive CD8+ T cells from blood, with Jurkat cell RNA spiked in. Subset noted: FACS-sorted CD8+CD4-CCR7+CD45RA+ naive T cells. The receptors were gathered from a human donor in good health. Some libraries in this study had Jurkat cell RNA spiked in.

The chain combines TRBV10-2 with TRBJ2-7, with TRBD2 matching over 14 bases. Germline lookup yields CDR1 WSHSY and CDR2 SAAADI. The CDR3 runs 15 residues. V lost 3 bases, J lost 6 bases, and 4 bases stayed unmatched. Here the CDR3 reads CASSDRLAGGREQYF. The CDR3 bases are TGCGCCAGCAGTGACCGACTAGCGGGGGGGCGCGAGCAGTACTTC.

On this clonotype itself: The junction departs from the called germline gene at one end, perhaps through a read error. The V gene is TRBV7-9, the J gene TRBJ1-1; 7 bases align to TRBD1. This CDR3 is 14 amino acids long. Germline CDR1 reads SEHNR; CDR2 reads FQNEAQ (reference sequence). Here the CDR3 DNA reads TGTACCAGCAGCCCGCGACAGGGAGACACTGAAGCTTTCTTT. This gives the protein CTSSPRQGDTEAFF.

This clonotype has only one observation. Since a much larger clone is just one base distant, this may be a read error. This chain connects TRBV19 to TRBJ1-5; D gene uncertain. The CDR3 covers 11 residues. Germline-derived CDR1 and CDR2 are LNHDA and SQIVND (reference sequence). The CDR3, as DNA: TGTGCCAGTAGTATCGGTCAGCCCAAGCATTTT. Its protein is CASSIGQPKHF.

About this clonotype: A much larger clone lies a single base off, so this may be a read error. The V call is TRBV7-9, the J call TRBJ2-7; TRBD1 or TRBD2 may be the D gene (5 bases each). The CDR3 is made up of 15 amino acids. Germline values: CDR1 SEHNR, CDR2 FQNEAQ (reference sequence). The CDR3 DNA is TGTGCCAGCAGCTTCCCCTCGGGCAGGGCGGGCGAGCTGTACTTC. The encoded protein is CASSFPSGRAGELYF.

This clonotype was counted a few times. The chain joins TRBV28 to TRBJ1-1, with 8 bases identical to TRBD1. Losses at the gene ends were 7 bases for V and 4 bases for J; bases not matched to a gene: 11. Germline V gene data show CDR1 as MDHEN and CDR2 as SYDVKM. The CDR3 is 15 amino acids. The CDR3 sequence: CASNLPRGPGTEAFF. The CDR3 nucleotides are TGTGCCAGCAATCTCCCCAGGGGGCCGGGCACTGAAGCTTTCTTT.

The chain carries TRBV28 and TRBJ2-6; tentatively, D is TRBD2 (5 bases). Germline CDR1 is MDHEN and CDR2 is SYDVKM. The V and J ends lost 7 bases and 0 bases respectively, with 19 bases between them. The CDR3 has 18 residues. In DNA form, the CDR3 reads TGTGCCAGCATCAAAGTGGACTTGAGGCGCTCTGGGGCCAACGTCCTGACTTTC. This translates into CASIKVDLRRSGANVLTF.

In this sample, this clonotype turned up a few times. CDR3 sequence (DNA): TGTGCAAGTCGCCCCCAGGGGGGGAAGAGCTCCTACGAGCAGTACTTC. This codes for CASRPQGGKSSYEQYF. This sequence joins TRBV12-2 and TRBJ2-7; TRBD1, the D gene given by the table, was not confirmed from the DNA. TRBV12-2 is a documented pseudogene. The CDR3 length is 16 residues.

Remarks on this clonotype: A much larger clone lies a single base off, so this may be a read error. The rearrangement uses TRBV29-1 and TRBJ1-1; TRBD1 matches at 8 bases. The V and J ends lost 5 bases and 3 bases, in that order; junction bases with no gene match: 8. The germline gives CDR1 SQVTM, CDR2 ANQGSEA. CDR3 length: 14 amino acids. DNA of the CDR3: TGCAGCGTTATAGGACAGGGTATGGACACTGAAGCTTTCTTT. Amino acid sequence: CSVIGQGMDTEAFF.

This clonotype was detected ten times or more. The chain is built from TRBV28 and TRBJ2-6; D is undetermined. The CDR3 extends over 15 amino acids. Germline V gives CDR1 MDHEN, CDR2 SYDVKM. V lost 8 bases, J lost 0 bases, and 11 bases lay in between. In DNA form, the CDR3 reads TGTGCCAGCGCCGGAGAGTTCTCTGGGGCCAACGTCCTGACTTTC. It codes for CASAGEFSGANVLTF.

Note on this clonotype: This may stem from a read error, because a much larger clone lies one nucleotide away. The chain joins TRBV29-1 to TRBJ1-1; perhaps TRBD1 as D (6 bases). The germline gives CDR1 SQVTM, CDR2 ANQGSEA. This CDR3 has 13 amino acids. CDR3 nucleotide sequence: TGCAGCGCTCCGGGGGTCTGGGACACTGATGCTTTCTTT. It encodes CSAPGVWDTDAFF.

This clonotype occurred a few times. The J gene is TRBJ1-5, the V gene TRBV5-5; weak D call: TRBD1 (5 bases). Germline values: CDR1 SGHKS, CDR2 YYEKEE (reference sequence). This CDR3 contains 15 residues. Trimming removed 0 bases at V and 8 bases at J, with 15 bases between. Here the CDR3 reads CASSLGQGRFEPQHF. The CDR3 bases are TGTGCCAGCAGCTTGGGGCAGGGACGGTTCGAGCCCCAGCATTTT.

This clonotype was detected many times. The CDR3 nucleotides are TGTGCCAGCGGTAGACTAGCCAAAAACATTCAGTACTTC. The encoded protein is CASGRLAKNIQYF. J is TRBJ2-4 and V is TRBV13; D unresolved. CDR1 PRHDT and CDR2 FYEKMQ come from the germline V gene (reference sequence). CDR3 length: 13 amino acids. Trimming took off 8 bases at V and 0 bases at J, with 8 bases between the two ends.

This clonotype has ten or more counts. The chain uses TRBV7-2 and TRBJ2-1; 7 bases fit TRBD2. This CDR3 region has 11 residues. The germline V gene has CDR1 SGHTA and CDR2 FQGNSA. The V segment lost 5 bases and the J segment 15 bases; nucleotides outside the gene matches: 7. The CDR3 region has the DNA TGTGCCAGCAGCAACGGACTAGTTCTGTTCTTC. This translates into CASSNGLVLFF.

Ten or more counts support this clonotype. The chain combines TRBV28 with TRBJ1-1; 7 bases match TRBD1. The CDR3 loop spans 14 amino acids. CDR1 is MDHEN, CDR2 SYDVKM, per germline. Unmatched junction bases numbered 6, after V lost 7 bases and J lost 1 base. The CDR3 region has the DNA TGTGCCAGCAATCACAGGGGATCGAACACTGAAGCTTTCTTT. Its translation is CASNHRGSNTEAFF.

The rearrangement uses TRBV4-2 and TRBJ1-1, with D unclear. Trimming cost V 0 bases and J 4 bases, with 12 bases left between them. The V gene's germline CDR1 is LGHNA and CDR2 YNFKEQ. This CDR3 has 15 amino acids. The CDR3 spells CASSQERGPGTEAFF. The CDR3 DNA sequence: TGTGCCAGCAGCCAAGAACGTGGGCCGGGCACTGAAGCTTTCTTT.

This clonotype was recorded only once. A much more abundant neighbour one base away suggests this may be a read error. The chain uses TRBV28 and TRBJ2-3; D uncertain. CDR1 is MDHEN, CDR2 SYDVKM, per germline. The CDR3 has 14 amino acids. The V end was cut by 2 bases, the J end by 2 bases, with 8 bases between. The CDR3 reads CASSLGSPTDTQYF. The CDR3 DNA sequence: TGTGCCAGCAGTTTAGGCTCCCCCACAGATACGCAGTATTTT.

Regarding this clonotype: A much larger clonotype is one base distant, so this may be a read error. CDR3 DNA sequence: TGTGCCAGCACTTTACGACTCTCCCTAGGCACAGATACGCAGTATTTT. Translation gives CASTLRLSLGTDTQYF. The chain has TRBV28 and TRBJ2-3; the D is unclear. Germline V gene sequence: CDR1 MDHEN, CDR2 SYDVKM. This CDR3 has 16 residues.

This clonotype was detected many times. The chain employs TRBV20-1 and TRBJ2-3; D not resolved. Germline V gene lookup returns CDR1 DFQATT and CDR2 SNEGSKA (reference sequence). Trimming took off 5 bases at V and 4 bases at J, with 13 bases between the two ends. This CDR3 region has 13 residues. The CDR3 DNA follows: TGCAGTGCTCGGACCCCGCACGCAGATACGCAGTATTTT. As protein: CSARTPHADTQYF.

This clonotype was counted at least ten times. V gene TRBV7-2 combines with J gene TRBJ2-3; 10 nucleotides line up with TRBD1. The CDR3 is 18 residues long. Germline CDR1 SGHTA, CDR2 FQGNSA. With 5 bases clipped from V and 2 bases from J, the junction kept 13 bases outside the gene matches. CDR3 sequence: CASSPSGTGATSTDTQYF. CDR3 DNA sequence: TGTGCCAGCAGCCCATCCGGGACAGGGGCAACTTCCACAGATACGCAGTATTTT.

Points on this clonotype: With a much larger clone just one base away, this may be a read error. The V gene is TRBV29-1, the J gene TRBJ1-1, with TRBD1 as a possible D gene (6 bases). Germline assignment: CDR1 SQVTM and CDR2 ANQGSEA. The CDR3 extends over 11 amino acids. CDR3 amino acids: CSVVGGLEALF. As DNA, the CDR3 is TGCAGCGTTGTAGGGGGGCTAGAGGCTCTCTTT.

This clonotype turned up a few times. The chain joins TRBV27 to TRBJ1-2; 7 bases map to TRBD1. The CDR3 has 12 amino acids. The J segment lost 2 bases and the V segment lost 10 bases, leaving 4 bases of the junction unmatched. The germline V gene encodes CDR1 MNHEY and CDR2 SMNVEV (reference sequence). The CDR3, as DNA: TGTGCCACAGGACAGGCCAACTATGGCTACACCTTC. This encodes CATGQANYGYTF.

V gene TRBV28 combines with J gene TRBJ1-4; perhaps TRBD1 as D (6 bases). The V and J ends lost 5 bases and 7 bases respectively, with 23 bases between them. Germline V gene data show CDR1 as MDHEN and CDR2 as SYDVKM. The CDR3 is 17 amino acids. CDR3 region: CASSTSLGGHRSEKLFF. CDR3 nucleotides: TGTGCCAGCAGTACCTCCCTTGGGGGACACAGGTCTGAAAAACTGTTTTTT.

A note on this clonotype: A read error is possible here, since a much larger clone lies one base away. This chain's CDR3 is CARSREELPDTQYF. CDR3 sequence (DNA): TGCGCCAGGAGCCGGGAGGAACTTCCGGATACGCAGTATTTT. This chain links TRBV4-3 with TRBJ2-3, with 7 positions matching TRBD2. This CDR3 comprises 14 residues. Germline V gives CDR1 LGHNA, CDR2 YSLEER.

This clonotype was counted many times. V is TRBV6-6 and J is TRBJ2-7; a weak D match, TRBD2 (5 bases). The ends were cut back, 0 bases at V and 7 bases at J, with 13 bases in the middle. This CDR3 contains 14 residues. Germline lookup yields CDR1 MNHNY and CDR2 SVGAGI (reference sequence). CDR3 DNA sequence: TGTGCCAGCAGTTACTCACGTCTAGGCGGGGAGCAGTACTTC. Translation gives CASSYSRLGGEQYF.

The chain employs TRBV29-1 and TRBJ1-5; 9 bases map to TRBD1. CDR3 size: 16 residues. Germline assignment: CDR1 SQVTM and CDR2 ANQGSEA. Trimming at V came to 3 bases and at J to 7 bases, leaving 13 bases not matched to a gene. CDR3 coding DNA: TGCAGCGTTGAGTCATGGACAGGGGCCCTTGTACAGCCCCAGCATTTT. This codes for CSVESWTGALVQPQHF.

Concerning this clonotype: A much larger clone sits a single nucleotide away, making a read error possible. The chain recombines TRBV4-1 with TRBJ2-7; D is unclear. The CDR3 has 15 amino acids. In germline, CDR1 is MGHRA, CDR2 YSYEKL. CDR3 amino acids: CARSPTPGSSYEQYF. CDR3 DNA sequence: TGCGCCCGCAGCCCTACCCCGGGCAGCTCCTACGAGCAGTACTTC.

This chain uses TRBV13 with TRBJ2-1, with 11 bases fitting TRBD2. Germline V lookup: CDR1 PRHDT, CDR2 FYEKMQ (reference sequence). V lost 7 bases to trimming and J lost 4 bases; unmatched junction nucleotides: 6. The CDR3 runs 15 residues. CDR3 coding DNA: TGTGCCAGCACAACTAGCGGGAGTTTGTACAATGAGCAGTTCTTC. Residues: CASTTSGSLYNEQFF. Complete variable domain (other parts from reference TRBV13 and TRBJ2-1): AAGVIQSPRHLIKEKRETATLKCYPIPRHDTVYWYQQGPGQDPQFLISFYEKMQSDKGSIPDRFSAQQFSDYHSELNMSSLELGDSALYFCASTTSGSLYNEQFFGPGTRLTVL.

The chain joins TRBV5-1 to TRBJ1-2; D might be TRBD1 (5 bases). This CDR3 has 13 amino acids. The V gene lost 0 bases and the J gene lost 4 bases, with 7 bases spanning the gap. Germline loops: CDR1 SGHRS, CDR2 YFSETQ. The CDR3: CASSLEQAYGYTF. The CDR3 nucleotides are TGCGCCAGCAGCTTGGAACAGGCCTATGGCTACACCTTC.

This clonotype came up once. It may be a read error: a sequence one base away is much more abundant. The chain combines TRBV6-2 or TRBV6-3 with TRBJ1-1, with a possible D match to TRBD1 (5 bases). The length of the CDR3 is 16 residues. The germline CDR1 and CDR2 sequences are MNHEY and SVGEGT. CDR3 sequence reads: CASSYLGHREGTEALF. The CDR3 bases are TGTGCCAGCAGTTACTTAGGGCACCGGGAGGGGACTGAAGCTCTCTTT.